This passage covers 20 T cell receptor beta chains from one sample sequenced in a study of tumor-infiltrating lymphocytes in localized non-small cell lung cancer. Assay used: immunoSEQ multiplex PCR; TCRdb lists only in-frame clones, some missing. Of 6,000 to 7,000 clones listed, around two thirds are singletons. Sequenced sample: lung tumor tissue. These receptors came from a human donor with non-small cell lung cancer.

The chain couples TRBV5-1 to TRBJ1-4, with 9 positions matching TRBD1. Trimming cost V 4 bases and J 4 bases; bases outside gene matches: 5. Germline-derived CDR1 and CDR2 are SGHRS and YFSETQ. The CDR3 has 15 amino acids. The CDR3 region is CASSPTGQGNEKLFF. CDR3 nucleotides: TGCGCCAGCAGCCCGACGGGACAGGGTAATGAAAAACTGTTTTTT. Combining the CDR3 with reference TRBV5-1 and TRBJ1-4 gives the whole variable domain KAGVTQTPRYLIKTRGQQVTLSCSPISGHRSVSWYQQTPGQGLQFLFEYFSETQRNKGNFPGRFSGRQFSNSRSEMNVSTLELGDSALYLCASSPTGQGNEKLFFGSGTQLSVL.

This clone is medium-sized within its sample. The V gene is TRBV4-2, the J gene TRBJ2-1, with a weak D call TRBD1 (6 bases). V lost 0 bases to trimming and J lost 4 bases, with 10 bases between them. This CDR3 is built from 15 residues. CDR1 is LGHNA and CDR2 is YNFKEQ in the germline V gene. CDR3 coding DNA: TGTGCCAGCAGCCAAGACAGGGGCTTGTACAATGAGCAGTTCTTC. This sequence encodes CASSQDRGLYNEQFF.

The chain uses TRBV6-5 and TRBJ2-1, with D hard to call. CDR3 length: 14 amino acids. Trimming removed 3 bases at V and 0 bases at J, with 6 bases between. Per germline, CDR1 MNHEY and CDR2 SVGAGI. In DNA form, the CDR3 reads TGTGCCAGCAGTTATGGCGTCTCCTACAATGAGCAGTTCTTC. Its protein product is CASSYGVSYNEQFF.

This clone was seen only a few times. The CDR3 loop is CASSQGFLSTEAFF. Written as DNA, the CDR3 is TGCGCCAGCAGCCAGGGTTTCCTCTCCACTGAAGCTTTCTTT. The gene calls are TRBV4-3 and TRBJ1-1; D unclear. The V gene's germline CDR1 is LGHNA and CDR2 YSLEER. The germline V and J ends were trimmed by 3 bases and 4 bases, with 12 bases remaining between them. CDR3 length: 14 residues.

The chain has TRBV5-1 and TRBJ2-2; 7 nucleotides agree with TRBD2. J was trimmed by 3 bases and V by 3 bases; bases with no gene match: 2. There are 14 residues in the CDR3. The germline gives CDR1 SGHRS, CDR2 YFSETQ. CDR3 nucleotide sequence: TGCGCCAGCAGCTGGGGGGGAGACACCGGGGAGCTGTTTTTT. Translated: CASSWGGDTGELFF.

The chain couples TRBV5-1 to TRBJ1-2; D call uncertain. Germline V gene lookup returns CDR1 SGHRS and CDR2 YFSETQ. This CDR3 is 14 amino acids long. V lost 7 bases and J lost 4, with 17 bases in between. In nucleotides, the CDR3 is TGCGCCAGCCACACCGGGGAATCGAGCTATGGCTACACCTTC. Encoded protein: CASHTGESSYGYTF. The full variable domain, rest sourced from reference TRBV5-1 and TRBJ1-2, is KAGVTQTPRYLIKTRGQQVTLSCSPISGHRSVSWYQQTPGQGLQFLFEYFSETQRNKGNFPGRFSGRQFSNSRSEMNVSTLELGDSALYLCASHTGESSYGYTFGSGTRLTVV.

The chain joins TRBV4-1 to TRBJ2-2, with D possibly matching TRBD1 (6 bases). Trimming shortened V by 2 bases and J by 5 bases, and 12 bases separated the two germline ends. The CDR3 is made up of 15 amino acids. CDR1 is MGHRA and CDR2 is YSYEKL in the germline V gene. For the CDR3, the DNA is TGCGCCAGCAGCCAACACAGGGTCGGGACCGGGGAGCTGTTTTTT. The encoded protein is CASSQHRVGTGELFF.

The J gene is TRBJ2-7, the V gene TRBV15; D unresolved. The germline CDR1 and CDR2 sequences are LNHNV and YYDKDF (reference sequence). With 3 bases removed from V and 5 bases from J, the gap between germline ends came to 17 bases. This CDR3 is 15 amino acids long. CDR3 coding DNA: TGTGCCACCAGCAGTTACAGACCTCCCAACAACGAGCAGTACTTC. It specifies CATSSYRPPNNEQYF.

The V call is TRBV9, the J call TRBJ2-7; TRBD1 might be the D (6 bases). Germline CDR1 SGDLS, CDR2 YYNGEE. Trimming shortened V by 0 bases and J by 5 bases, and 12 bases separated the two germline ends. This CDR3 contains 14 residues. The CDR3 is CASSVEAGDDEQYF. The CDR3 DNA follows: TGTGCCAGCAGCGTAGAGGCAGGGGATGACGAGCAGTACTTC.

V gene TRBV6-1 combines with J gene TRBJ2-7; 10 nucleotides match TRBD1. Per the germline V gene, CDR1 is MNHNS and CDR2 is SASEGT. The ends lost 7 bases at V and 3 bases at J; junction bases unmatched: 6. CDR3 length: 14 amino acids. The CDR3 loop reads CASTDRTGGYEQYF. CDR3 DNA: TGTGCCAGCACGGACCGGACAGGGGGCTACGAGCAGTACTTC.

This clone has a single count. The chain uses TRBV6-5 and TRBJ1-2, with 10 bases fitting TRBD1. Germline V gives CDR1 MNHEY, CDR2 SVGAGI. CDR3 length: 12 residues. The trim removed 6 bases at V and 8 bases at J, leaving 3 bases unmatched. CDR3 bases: TGTGCCAGCAGGGGGACAGGGGTGGGCTACACCTTC. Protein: CASRGTGVGYTF.

The CDR3 is CASSYVPGQGATEQFF. The CDR3 region has the DNA TGTGCCAGCAGCTATGTCCCGGGACAGGGGGCGACTGAGCAGTTCTTC. The gene calls are TRBV7-9 and TRBJ2-1, with 12 bases lining up with TRBD1. The CDR3 runs 16 residues. The germline CDR1 and CDR2 sequences are SEHNR and FQNEAQ (reference sequence). Trimming removed 4 bases from V and 9 bases from J; junction bases left unmatched: 10.

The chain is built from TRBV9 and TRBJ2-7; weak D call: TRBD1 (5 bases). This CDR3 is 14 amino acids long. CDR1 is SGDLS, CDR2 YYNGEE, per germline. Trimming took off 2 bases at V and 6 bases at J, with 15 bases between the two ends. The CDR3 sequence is CASSVGRVPGEQYF. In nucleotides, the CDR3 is TGTGCCAGCAGCGTGGGCAGGGTGCCGGGCGAGCAGTACTTC.

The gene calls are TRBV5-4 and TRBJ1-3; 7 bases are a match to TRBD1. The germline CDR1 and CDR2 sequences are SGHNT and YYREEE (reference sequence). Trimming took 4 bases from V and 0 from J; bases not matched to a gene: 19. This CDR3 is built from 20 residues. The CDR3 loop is CASSGPAAGGYFSSGNTIYF. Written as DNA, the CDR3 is TGTGCCAGCAGCGGGCCGGCCGCAGGGGGTTATTTTTCCTCTGGAAACACCATATATTTT.

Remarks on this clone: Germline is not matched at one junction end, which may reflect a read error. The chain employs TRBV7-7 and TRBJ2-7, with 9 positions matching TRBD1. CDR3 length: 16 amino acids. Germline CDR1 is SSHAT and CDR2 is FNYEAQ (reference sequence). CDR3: CASSLAPRDRVYEQYF. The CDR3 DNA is TGTGCTAGCAGCTTAGCCCCCCGGGACAGGGTGTACGAGCAGTACTTC.

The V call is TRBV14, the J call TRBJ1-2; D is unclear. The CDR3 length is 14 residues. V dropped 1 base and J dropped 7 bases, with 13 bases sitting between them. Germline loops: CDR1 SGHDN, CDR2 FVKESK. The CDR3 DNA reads TGTGCCAGCAGCCAAGTTCGACGGGGTGGTGGCTACACCTTC. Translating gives CASSQVRRGGGYTF. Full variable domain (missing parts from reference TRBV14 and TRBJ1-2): EAGVTQFPSHSVIEKGQTVTLRCDPISGHDNLYWYRRVMGKEIKFLLHFVKESKQDESGMPNNRFLAERTGGTYSTLKVQPAELEDSGVYFCASSQVRRGGGYTFGSGTRLTVV.

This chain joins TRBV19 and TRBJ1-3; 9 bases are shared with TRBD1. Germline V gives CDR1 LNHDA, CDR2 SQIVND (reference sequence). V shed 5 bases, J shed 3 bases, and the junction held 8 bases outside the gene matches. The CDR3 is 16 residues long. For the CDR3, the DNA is TGTGCCAGTAGTCCGGACAGGGGAACGCTTGGAAACACCATATATTTT. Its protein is CASSPDRGTLGNTIYF.

Here the CDR3 reads CASSLGGPGGTEAFF. Written as DNA, the CDR3 is TGTGCCAGCAGCTTGGGAGGCCCTGGGGGCACTGAAGCTTTCTTT. The chain carries TRBV5-4 and TRBJ1-1, with D perhaps TRBD1 (5 bases). Germline-derived CDR1 and CDR2 are SGHNT and YYREEE (reference sequence). Between the trimmed V and J ends, which lost 0 bases and 4 bases, there was a span of 13 bases. CDR3 length: 15 residues.

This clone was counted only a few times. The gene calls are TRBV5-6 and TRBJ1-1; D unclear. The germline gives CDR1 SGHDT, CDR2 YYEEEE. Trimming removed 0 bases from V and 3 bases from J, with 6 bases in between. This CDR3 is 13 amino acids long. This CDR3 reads CASSLGVYTEAFF. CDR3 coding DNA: TGTGCCAGCAGCTTGGGCGTGTACACTGAAGCTTTCTTT.

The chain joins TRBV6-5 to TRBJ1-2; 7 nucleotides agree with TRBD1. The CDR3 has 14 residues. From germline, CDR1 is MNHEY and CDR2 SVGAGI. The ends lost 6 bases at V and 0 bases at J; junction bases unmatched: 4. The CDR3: CASSRQGANYGYTF. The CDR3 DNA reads TGTGCCAGCAGCCGACAGGGAGCTAACTATGGCTACACCTTC.